What follows are 18 T cell receptor beta chains derived from one specimen sequenced in a study of naive CD8 T cells in extremely preterm neonates. TCRdb's table, derived via immunoSEQ multiplex PCR, lists solely in-frame clones and lacks some. The table has about 7,900 clones, 95% to 98% seen once. The source material was naive CD8+ T cells from blood. These receptors were obtained from a human donor in good health.

The chain uses TRBV27 and TRBJ2-7; weak D call: TRBD2 (5 bases). In germline, CDR1 is MNHEY, CDR2 SMNVEV (reference sequence). The CDR3 is made up of 12 amino acids. Trimming took 5 bases from V and 1 from J, leaving 6 bases between them. CDR3 coding DNA: TGTGCCAGCAGTGCGGGTTCCTACGAGCAGTACTTC. It yields the protein CASSAGSYEQYF.

The rearrangement uses TRBV6-1 and TRBJ1-2, with 8 positions matching TRBD1. The V and J ends lost 7 bases and 5 bases, in that order; junction bases with no gene match: 9. The germline V gene has CDR1 MNHNS and CDR2 SASEGT. This CDR3 spans 14 amino acids. CDR3 in DNA: TGTGCCAGCAACCCGGACAGGGCTAGGTATGGCTACACCTTC. This encodes CASNPDRARYGYTF.

The V gene is TRBV4-1, the J gene TRBJ1-5; D uncertain. The CDR3 contains 15 residues. Trimming stripped 6 bases from V and 5 bases from J, with 17 bases between. From germline, CDR1 is MGHRA and CDR2 YSYEKL. Written as DNA, the CDR3 is TGCGCCAGCAGTCAAAGGCCCGGGTATGATCAGCCCCAGCATTTT. It codes for CASSQRPGYDQPQHF.

The V gene is TRBV13, the J gene TRBJ2-7, with 11 bases aligning to TRBD2. CDR1 PRHDT and CDR2 FYEKMQ come from the germline V gene (reference sequence). V dropped 5 bases and J dropped 0; count of bases not matched to a gene: 6. The CDR3 consists of 16 residues. The CDR3 spells CASSPAGTSGSYEQYF. CDR3 nucleotide sequence: TGTGCCAGCAGCCCCGCAGGGACTAGCGGCTCCTACGAGCAGTACTTC.

The chain links TRBV19 to TRBJ2-7; D is ambiguous. CDR3 size: 14 residues. The V end was cut by 7 bases, the J end by 2 bases, with 15 bases between. The germline V gene encodes CDR1 LNHDA and CDR2 SQIVND (reference sequence). The CDR3 spells CASTGLTETYEQYV. CDR3 coding DNA: TGTGCCAGTACTGGTTTGACGGAGACCTACGAGCAGTACGTC.

This chain uses TRBV5-1 with TRBJ1-1, with D unclear. The CDR3 runs to 13 residues. The V and J ends lost 1 base and 5 bases respectively, with 9 bases between them. CDR1 is SGHRS and CDR2 is YFSETQ in the germline V gene. CDR3 in amino acids: CASSLSTGTEAFF. The CDR3 DNA follows: TGCGCCAGCAGCTTGTCCACGGGTACTGAAGCTTTCTTT.

The chain has TRBV7-8 and TRBJ1-6; the D is unclear. V dropped 2 bases and J dropped 0 bases, with 8 bases sitting between them. This CDR3 contains 16 residues. Germline values: CDR1 SGHVS, CDR2 FQNEAQ. CDR3 region: CASSLFASSYNSPLHF. The CDR3 DNA is TGTGCCAGCAGCTTATTCGCGAGCTCCTATAATTCACCCCTCCACTTT.

V and J are TRBV5-1 and TRBJ2-5, with TRBD2 as a possible D gene (5 bases). Gene TRBJ2-7 matches the end of the DNA better, so the J call may be wrong. The CDR3 consists of 15 residues. Per germline, CDR1 SGHRS and CDR2 YFSETQ. The CDR3 DNA follows: TGCGCCAGCAGCTTGGCCGAGGGTCGGGTCCACGAGCAGTACTTC. This encodes CASSLAEGRVHEQYF.

V and J are TRBV5-5 and TRBJ1-3; no reliable D call. Germline-derived CDR1 and CDR2 are SGHKS and YYEKEE (reference sequence). Trimming stripped 6 bases from V and 0 bases from J, with 7 bases between. The CDR3 length is 13 residues. CDR3 loop: CASTPSSGNTIYF. CDR3 DNA sequence: TGTGCCAGCACACCGAGCTCTGGAAACACCATATATTTT.

The genes are TRBV13 and TRBJ2-5; TRBD2 agrees at 8 bases. CDR1 and CDR2 (germline): PRHDT, FYEKMQ (reference sequence). V gave up 4 bases and J gave up 3 bases; unmatched junction bases: 4. The CDR3 contains 14 residues. Written as DNA, the CDR3 is TGTGCCAGCAGCTGGGGACTAGGGGAAGAGACCCAGTACTTC. Protein product: CASSWGLGEETQYF.

The V call is TRBV7-2, the J call TRBJ2-4; 10 bases fit TRBD2. The germline gives CDR1 SGHTA, CDR2 FQGNSA. V was pared by 7 bases and J by 7 bases, with 10 bases of the junction left unmatched. The CDR3 is made up of 15 amino acids. The CDR3 DNA reads as TGTGCCAGCAACCCGGGAGCGGGGGGGCCGAACATTCAGTACTTC. Its translation: CASNPGAGGPNIQYF.

The J gene is TRBJ2-1, the V gene TRBV9; TRBD2 is a possible D gene (6 bases). The CDR3 covers 16 residues. The germline V gene encodes CDR1 SGDLS and CDR2 YYNGEE. The V and J ends lost 2 bases and 8 bases respectively, with 20 bases between them. The CDR3 protein is CASSVQPEGLHHEQFF. In DNA form, the CDR3 reads TGTGCCAGCAGCGTCCAACCGGAGGGGTTGCATCATGAGCAGTTCTTC.

The CDR3 DNA sequence: TGTGCCTGGAGTGACCCCCAAGCGGGAGGTAGGTCCTACGAGCAGTACGTC. Residues: CAWSDPQAGGRSYEQYV. J is TRBJ2-7 and V is TRBV30, with 9 nucleotides matching TRBD2. Trimming at V came to 1 base and at J to 1 base, leaving 11 bases not matched to a gene. CDR3 length: 17 residues. Germline CDR1 and CDR2: GTSNPN and SVGIG (reference sequence).

V gene TRBV18 combines with J gene TRBJ2-1; the match to TRBD2 covers 11 bases. V lost 0 bases to trimming and J lost 6 bases; unmatched junction nucleotides: 4. The germline gives CDR1 KGHSH, CDR2 LQKENI. The length of the CDR3 is 16 residues. DNA of the CDR3: TGTGCCAGCTCACCACCGGGACTAGCGGCCTTCAATGAGCAGTTCTTC. It specifies CASSPPGLAAFNEQFF.

J is TRBJ2-1 and V is TRBV10-3, with TRBD1 identical over 10 bases. CDR3 length: 14 residues. CDR1 and CDR2 (germline): ENHRY, SYGVKD. V was pared by 3 bases and J by 6 bases, with 2 bases of the junction left unmatched. The CDR3 sequence: CAISEGTGVNEQFF. CDR3 coding DNA: TGTGCCATCAGTGAAGGGACAGGGGTCAATGAGCAGTTCTTC.

The chain is built from TRBV6-6 and TRBJ2-1, with a possible D match to TRBD1 (6 bases). This CDR3 is built from 14 residues. Germline V gene lookup returns CDR1 MNHNY and CDR2 SVGAGI (reference sequence). V was cut by 2 bases and J by 7 bases, with 12 bases left in between. CDR3 sequence reads: CASSYPGVGNEQFF. CDR3 DNA: TGTGCCAGCAGTTACCCAGGGGTCGGAAATGAGCAGTTCTTC.

This rearrangement joins TRBV7-6 to TRBJ2-3, with 7 bases aligning to TRBD2. CDR1 and CDR2 from the germline V gene are SGHVS and FNYEAQ. The CDR3 consists of 15 residues. V dropped 5 bases and J dropped 1; count of bases not matched to a gene: 6. The CDR3 coding sequence is TGTGCCAGCAGCGAACTAGCGTTGCGCACAGATACGCAGTATTTT. Amino acid sequence: CASSELALRTDTQYF.

The chain links TRBV6-5 to TRBJ2-1; D is perhaps TRBD2 (5 bases). CDR1 MNHEY and CDR2 SVGAGI come from the germline V gene. The CDR3 has 15 amino acids. Trimming removed 0 bases at V and 4 bases at J, with 10 bases between. The CDR3 bases are TGTGCCAGCAGTTACTCGAGGGATCTTTACAATGAGCAGTTCTTC. Translated, it gives CASSYSRDLYNEQFF.